This TCR beta chain was observed in a study of T cell responses to AZD1222 COVID-19 vaccine. This CDR3 contains 13 residues. Germline CDR1 reads SGDLS; CDR2 reads YYNGEE. V lost 3 bases and J 3 bases, leaving 10 bases between the germline ends. A word on this clone: The antigen remains undetermined.

Profiling relied on immunoSEQ multiplex PCR, and the TCRdb table lists in-frame clones only, not all of them. Of about 150,000 clones in the sample, more than 75% are singletons; the top ten hold about 1.9%. Study-wide points: Vaccine-related CD4 TCRs covered spike, predominating at 160-218 and 743-854. Spike-specific TCR breadth and depth were elevated following two AZD1222 doses. No repertoire was sampled before or during the peak T cell response, only after it.

The material was peripheral blood, obtained 28 days after the second AZD1222 dose. This TCR was recovered from an adult who received the AZD1222 COVID-19 vaccine. The rearrangement links TRBV9 to TRBJ2-7; D call uncertain. CDR3 protein: CASSGRSNYEQYF. The CDR3 coding sequence is TGTGCCAGCAGCGGTCGCTCTAACTACGAGCAGTACTTC.